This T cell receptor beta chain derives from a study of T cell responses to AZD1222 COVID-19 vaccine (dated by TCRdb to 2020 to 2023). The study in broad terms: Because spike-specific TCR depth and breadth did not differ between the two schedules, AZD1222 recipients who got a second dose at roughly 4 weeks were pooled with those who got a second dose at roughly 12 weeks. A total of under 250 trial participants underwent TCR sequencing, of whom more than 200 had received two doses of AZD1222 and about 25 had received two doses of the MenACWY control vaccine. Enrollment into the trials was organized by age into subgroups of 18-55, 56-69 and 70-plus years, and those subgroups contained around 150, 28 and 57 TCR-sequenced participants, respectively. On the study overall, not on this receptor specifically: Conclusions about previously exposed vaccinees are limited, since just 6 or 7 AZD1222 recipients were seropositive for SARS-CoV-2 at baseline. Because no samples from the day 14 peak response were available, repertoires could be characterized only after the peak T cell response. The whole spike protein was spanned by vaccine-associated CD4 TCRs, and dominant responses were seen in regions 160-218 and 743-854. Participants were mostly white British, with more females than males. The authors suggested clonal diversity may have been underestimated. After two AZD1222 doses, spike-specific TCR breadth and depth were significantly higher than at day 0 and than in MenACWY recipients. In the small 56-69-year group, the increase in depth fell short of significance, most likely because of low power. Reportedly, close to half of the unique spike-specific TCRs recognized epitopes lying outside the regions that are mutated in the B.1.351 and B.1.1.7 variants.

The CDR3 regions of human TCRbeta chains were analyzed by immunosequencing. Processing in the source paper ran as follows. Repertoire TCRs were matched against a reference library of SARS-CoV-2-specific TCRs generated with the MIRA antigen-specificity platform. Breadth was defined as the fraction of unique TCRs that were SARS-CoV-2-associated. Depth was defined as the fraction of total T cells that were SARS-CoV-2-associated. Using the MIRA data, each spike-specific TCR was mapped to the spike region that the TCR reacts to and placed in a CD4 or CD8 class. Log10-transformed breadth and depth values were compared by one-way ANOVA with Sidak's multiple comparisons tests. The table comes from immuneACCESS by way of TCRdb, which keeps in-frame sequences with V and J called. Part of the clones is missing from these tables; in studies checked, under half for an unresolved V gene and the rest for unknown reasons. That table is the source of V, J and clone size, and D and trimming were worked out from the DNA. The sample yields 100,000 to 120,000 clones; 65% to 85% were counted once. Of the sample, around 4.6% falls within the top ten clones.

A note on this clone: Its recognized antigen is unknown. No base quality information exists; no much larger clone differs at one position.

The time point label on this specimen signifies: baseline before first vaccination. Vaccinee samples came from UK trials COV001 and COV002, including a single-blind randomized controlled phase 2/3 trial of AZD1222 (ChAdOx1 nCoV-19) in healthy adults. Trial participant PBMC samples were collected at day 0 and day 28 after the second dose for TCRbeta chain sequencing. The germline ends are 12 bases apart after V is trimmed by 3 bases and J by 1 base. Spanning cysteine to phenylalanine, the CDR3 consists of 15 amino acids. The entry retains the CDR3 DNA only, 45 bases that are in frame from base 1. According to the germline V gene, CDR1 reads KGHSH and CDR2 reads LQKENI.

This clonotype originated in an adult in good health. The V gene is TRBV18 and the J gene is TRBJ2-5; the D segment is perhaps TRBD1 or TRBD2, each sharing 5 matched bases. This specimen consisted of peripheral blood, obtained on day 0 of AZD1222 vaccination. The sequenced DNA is TGTGCCAGCTCACCGAGAGGGGCTGCCCAAGAGACCCAGTACTTC. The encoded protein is CASSPRGAAQETQYF. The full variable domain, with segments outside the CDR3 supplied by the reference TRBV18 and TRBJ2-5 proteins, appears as NAGVMQNPRHLVRRRGQEARLRCSPMKGHSHVYWYRQLPEEGLKFMVYLQKENIIDESGMPKERFSAEFPKEGPSILRIQQVVRGDSAAYFCASSPRGAAQETQYFGPGTRLLVL.